The 20 T cell receptor beta chains below were found in one sample sequenced in a study of beta chain features in type 1 diabetes. Expressed TCRB transcripts were sequenced after all isolated RNA was converted to cDNA. Assay used: immunoSEQ multiplex PCR; TCRdb lists only in-frame clones, some missing. The sample has about 650,000 clones; roughly an eighth are singletons. General study findings and limits: Shortening that was moderate but significant affected the TCRB CDR3s of Type 1 diabetes patients in all four CD4+ subsets.

The antigens for these receptors are not known. Sequenced: naive CD4+ T cells from blood. These receptors were obtained from a man younger than 40 with type 1 diabetes.

This clone was observed a few times. This sample also contains other DNA sequences that code for the same CDR3. The chain is built from TRBV5-1 and TRBJ1-5; no definite D call. Trimming cost V 4 bases and J 0 bases, with 11 bases left between them. Germline-derived CDR1 and CDR2 are SGHRS and YFSETQ. This CDR3 has 15 amino acids. CDR3 sequence: CASSLDGVSNQPQHF. Here the CDR3 DNA reads TGCGCCAGCAGCCTTGACGGGGTTAGCAATCAGCCCCAGCATTTT.

This clone has a handful of counts. This chain links TRBV5-1 with TRBJ2-5; D might be TRBD1 or TRBD2, each matching 6 bases. The germline gives CDR1 SGHRS, CDR2 YFSETQ. CDR3 length: 17 amino acids. Trimming stripped 0 bases from V and 2 bases from J, with 17 bases between. CDR3: CASSLAFGGGGQETQYF. The CDR3 DNA is TGCGCCAGCAGCTTGGCCTTCGGCGGAGGGGGACAAGAGACCCAGTACTTC.

V is TRBV10-3 and J is TRBJ2-6; a weak D match, TRBD1 (6 bases). V lost 6 bases, J lost 4 bases, and 13 bases lay in between. CDR3 length: 15 amino acids. CDR1 and CDR2 from the germline V gene are ENHRY and SYGVKD. The CDR3 here is CAISGTGNGANVLTF. The CDR3 DNA is TGTGCCATCAGCGGTACAGGGAACGGGGCCAACGTCCTGACTTTC.

The chain employs TRBV6-5 and TRBJ1-3; D ambiguous. V dropped 8 bases and J dropped 0 bases, with 11 bases sitting between them. The CDR3 covers 14 residues. CDR1 is MNHEY, CDR2 SVGAGI, per germline. CDR3 nucleotide sequence: TGTGCCAGCGGAGACCGACCCTCTGGAAACACCATATATTTT. Translated, it gives CASGDRPSGNTIYF.

This clone was detected only a few times. V usage is TRBV5-1 and J usage is TRBJ2-5; 7 bases line up with TRBD1. V trimming: 9 bases; J trimming: 4 bases; junction bases outside the gene matches: 15. Germline V gene data show CDR1 as SGHRS and CDR2 as YFSETQ. The CDR3 consists of 15 residues. The CDR3, as DNA: TGCGCCACCACGATACAGGGGACGGCTTCAGAGACCCAGTACTTC. Amino acid sequence: CATTIQGTASETQYF.

The chain has TRBV6-1 and TRBJ1-2; 7 nucleotides align to TRBD1. The CDR3 length is 15 residues. V shed 1 base, J shed 3 bases, and the junction held 5 bases outside the gene matches. The germline gives CDR1 MNHNS, CDR2 SASEGT. For the CDR3, the DNA is TGTGCCAGCAGTGAAGAAGGGGGCGCGCACTATGGCTACACCTTC. Amino acid sequence: CASSEEGGAHYGYTF.

This clone was seen more than once but under ten times. The J gene is TRBJ2-7, the V gene TRBV6-1; D possibly matches TRBD1 or TRBD2 (5 bases each). V was pared by 2 bases and J by 2 bases, with 13 bases between. The germline V gene encodes CDR1 MNHNS and CDR2 SASEGT. The length of the CDR3 is 15 residues. The CDR3 loop reads CASSEMAEGPYEQYF. For the CDR3, the DNA is TGTGCCAGCAGTGAAATGGCAGAGGGACCCTACGAGCAGTACTTC.

This clone was counted between two and nine times. The gene calls are TRBV14 and TRBJ2-1, with TRBD1 matching 10 bases. The CDR3 consists of 15 residues. V gave up 4 bases and J gave up 8 bases; unmatched junction bases: 8. The V gene's germline CDR1 is SGHDN and CDR2 FVKESK. The CDR3 loop is CASSPPGQGNDEQFF. In DNA form, the CDR3 reads TGTGCCAGCAGCCCACCGGGACAGGGGAACGATGAGCAGTTCTTC.

V gene TRBV30 combines with J gene TRBJ2-6; 7 bases line up with TRBD1. The length of the CDR3 is 18 residues. Trimming cost V 3 bases and J 0 bases; bases outside gene matches: 11. Germline V gene sequence: CDR1 GTSNPN, CDR2 SVGIG (reference sequence). The CDR3 is CAWSLLGGFTSGANVLTF. CDR3 sequence (DNA): TGTGCCTGGAGCCTGCTAGGGGGCTTTACCTCTGGGGCCAACGTCCTGACTTTC.

This clone has only a few counts. J is TRBJ2-1 and V is TRBV29-1; tentative D call: TRBD1 (6 bases). With 7 bases removed from V and 9 bases from J, the gap between germline ends came to 13 bases. Germline CDR1 is SQVTM and CDR2 is ANQGSEA. This CDR3 contains 11 residues. Here the CDR3 reads CSAYRDGEQFF. The CDR3 DNA sequence: TGCAGCGCTTACAGGGACGGTGAGCAGTTCTTC.

The chain recombines TRBV27 with TRBJ2-1; the D call may be TRBD1 or TRBD2 (6 bases each). Germline-derived CDR1 and CDR2 are MNHEY and SMNVEV (reference sequence). This CDR3 is 18 amino acids long. The V end was cut by 0 bases, the J end by 0 bases, with 15 bases between. The CDR3, as DNA: TGTGCCAGCAGTTTATCTGGGGGCTTCGGGAGCTCCTACAATGAGCAGTTCTTC. It is translated as CASSLSGGFGSSYNEQFF.

This clone was seen only a few times. The chain is built from TRBV14 and TRBJ2-3; 8 bases align to TRBD1. Germline V gene sequence: CDR1 SGHDN, CDR2 FVKESK. The CDR3 is 16 amino acids. J lost 0 bases, V lost 4 bases, and 6 bases had no gene match. CDR3 sequence reads: CASSLAGDRSTDTQYF. CDR3 sequence (DNA): TGTGCCAGCAGCCTCGCAGGGGACAGGAGCACAGATACGCAGTATTTT.

This clone came up a few times. This sequence joins TRBV7-2 and TRBJ1-1; the D is unclear. The CDR3 is 14 amino acids. V was shortened by 1 base and J by 4 bases, with 10 bases between the two germline ends. The V gene's germline CDR1 is SGHTA and CDR2 FQGNSA. CDR3 DNA: TGTGCCAGCAGCTTAGGTGGGTCGGTCACTGAAGCTTTCTTT. Its translation is CASSLGGSVTEAFF.

The table lists this clone with a few counts. The chain is built from TRBV5-4 and TRBJ1-1; D remains unclear. V was pared by 3 bases and J by 4 bases, with 13 bases between. The germline CDR1 and CDR2 sequences are SGHNT and YYREEE (reference sequence). The CDR3 spans 14 residues. The CDR3 region has the DNA TGTGCCAGCAGCTCTGGACGGCCGCCCACTGAAGCTTTCTTT. Its translation: CASSSGRPPTEAFF.

This clone was observed a few times. V usage is TRBV30 and J usage is TRBJ2-1; D gene unclear. CDR1 GTSNPN and CDR2 SVGIG come from the germline V gene (reference sequence). The CDR3 sequence is 14 residues long. V lost 3 bases and J lost 0, with 9 bases in between. CDR3 sequence reads: CAWSMAGSYNEQFF. The CDR3, as DNA: TGTGCCTGGAGCATGGCAGGCTCCTACAATGAGCAGTTCTTC. Filled out from reference TRBV30 and TRBJ2-1, the complete variable domain reads SQTIHQWPATLVQPVGSPLSLECTVEGTSNPNLYWYRQAAGRGLQLLFYSVGIGQISSEVPQNLSASRPQDRQFILSSKKLLLSDSGFYLCAWSMAGSYNEQFFGPGTRLTVL.

The chain recombines TRBV6-5 with TRBJ2-3; D unresolved. The V gene lost 6 bases and the J gene lost 0 bases, with 4 bases spanning the gap. This CDR3 is built from 12 residues. Germline V CDR1 and CDR2: MNHEY, SVGAGI. The CDR3 coding sequence is TGTGCCAGCAGCAAGAGCACAGATACGCAGTATTTT. This gives the protein CASSKSTDTQYF.

This clone has a handful of counts. V gene TRBV11-2 combines with J gene TRBJ2-5, with 7 bases matching TRBD1. The CDR3 has 14 residues. Germline CDR1 is SGHAT and CDR2 is FQNNGV. The ends lost 6 bases at V and 5 bases at J; junction bases unmatched: 9. CDR3 protein: CASSLRRGGETQYF. For the CDR3, the DNA is TGTGCCAGCAGTCTCAGGCGAGGGGGCGAGACCCAGTACTTC.

CDR3 region: CASSLDSRDTEAFF. CDR3 nucleotide sequence: TGCGCCAGCAGCTTGGATAGCAGGGACACTGAAGCTTTCTTT. The chain links TRBV5-1 to TRBJ1-1, with a possible D match to TRBD1 (5 bases). The germline V gene encodes CDR1 SGHRS and CDR2 YFSETQ. CDR3 length: 14 residues. The germline V and J ends were trimmed by 0 bases and 3 bases, with 9 bases remaining between them.

This clone was detected a few times. This rearrangement joins TRBV5-4 to TRBJ2-2, with 8 bases identical to TRBD1. V gave up 6 bases and J gave up 6 bases; unmatched junction bases: 7. The CDR3 is made up of 14 amino acids. Germline CDR1 and CDR2: SGHNT and YYREEE (reference sequence). The CDR3 spells CASNTKQGAGELFF. As DNA, the CDR3 is TGTGCCAGCAACACCAAACAGGGGGCCGGGGAGCTGTTTTTT.

The V and J genes are TRBV14 and TRBJ2-7; 9 nucleotides line up with TRBD1. CDR3 length: 15 amino acids. The germline V gene encodes CDR1 SGHDN and CDR2 FVKESK. Trimming cost V 3 bases and J 0 bases; bases outside gene matches: 3. The chain's CDR3 is CASSQGQGGSYEQYF. DNA of the CDR3: TGTGCCAGCAGCCAGGGACAGGGTGGCTCCTACGAGCAGTACTTC.